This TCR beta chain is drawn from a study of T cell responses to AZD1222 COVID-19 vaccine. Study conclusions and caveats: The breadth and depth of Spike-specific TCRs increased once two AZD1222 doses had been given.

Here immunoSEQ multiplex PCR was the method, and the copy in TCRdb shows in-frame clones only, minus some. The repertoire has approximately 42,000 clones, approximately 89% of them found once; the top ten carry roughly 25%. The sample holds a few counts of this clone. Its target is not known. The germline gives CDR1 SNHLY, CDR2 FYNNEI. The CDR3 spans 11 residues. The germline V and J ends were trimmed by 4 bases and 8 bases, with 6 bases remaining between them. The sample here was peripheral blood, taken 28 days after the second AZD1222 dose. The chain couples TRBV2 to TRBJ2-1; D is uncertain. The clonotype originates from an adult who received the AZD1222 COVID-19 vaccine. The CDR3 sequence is CASSGVHEQFF. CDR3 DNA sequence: TGTGCCAGCAGTGGGGTCCATGAGCAGTTCTTC.